The 21 T cell receptor beta chains below were found in one sample sequenced in a study of blood T cell repertoires in COVID-19. TCRdb's table, derived via immunoSEQ multiplex PCR, lists solely in-frame clones and lacks some. The profile shows 400,000 to 450,000 clones, 90% of them singletons. The sample taken for sequencing was PBMCs or T cells enriched from blood (not recorded which). These receptor sequences come from a man aged 18 to 29 who had recovered from COVID-19.

The rearrangement joins TRBV4-1 to TRBJ1-5, with 7 nucleotides matching TRBD1. With 0 bases clipped from V and 7 bases from J, the junction kept 9 bases outside the gene matches. From germline, CDR1 is MGHRA and CDR2 YSYEKL. This CDR3 has 16 amino acids. In DNA, the CDR3 is TGCGCCAGCAGCCAAGATCCAGGGGGAATCTGGCAGCCCCAGCATTTT. It specifies CASSQDPGGIWQPQHF.

V and J are TRBV18 and TRBJ1-1, with D possibly being TRBD1 (6 bases). Per the germline V gene, CDR1 is KGHSH and CDR2 is LQKENI. The V end was cut by 7 bases, the J end by 0 bases, with 18 bases between. There are 16 residues in the CDR3. This CDR3 reads CASFASQGAMNTEAFF. CDR3 sequence (DNA): TGTGCCAGCTTTGCCTCACAGGGCGCCATGAACACTGAAGCTTTCTTT.

This sequence joins TRBV5-1 and TRBJ1-4; TRBD1 agrees at 8 bases. In germline, CDR1 is SGHRS, CDR2 YFSETQ. The CDR3 is 18 amino acids. After removal of 6 bases from V and 3 bases from J, the junction contained 16 bases not matched to a gene. CDR3 protein: CASKTGAPQPTPNEKLFF. The CDR3 DNA reads as TGCGCCAGCAAGACAGGGGCGCCGCAACCGACACCTAATGAAAAACTGTTTTTT.

CDR3 in DNA: TGTGCCAGCAGCCGGGAGAGAGTTTCCAATGAGCAGTTCTTC. Translated: CASSRERVSNEQFF. This chain links TRBV7-9 with TRBJ2-1; possible D gene TRBD2, 6 bases. Germline V gene data show CDR1 as SEHNR and CDR2 as FQNEAQ (reference sequence). This CDR3 spans 14 amino acids. V was clipped by 5 bases and J by 6 bases, with 14 bases between them. Together with reference TRBV7-9 and TRBJ2-1, the CDR3 gives the full variable domain: DTGVSQNPRHKITKRGQNVTFRCDPISEHNRLYWYRQTLGQGPEFLTYFQNEAQLEKSRLLSDRFSAERPKGSFSTLEIQRTEQGDSAMYLCASSRERVSNEQFFGPGTRLTVL.

V and J are TRBV9 and TRBJ2-5, with TRBD2 identical over 9 bases. The V gene end was trimmed by 0 bases and the J gene end by 4 bases; junction bases not matched to a gene: 7. This CDR3 comprises 16 residues. CDR1 SGDLS and CDR2 YYNGEE come from the germline V gene. The CDR3 DNA is TGTGCCAGCAGCGTAGGTGCGGGAGGGCAGGGAGAGACCCAGTACTTC. Translating gives CASSVGAGGQGETQYF.

The chain couples TRBV5-4 to TRBJ2-7, with 11 bases fitting TRBD2. V lost 4 bases and J lost 2; bases outside the gene matches: 14. The CDR3 length is 18 residues. From germline, CDR1 is SGHNT and CDR2 YYREEE (reference sequence). The CDR3 sequence: CASSPRSSGRASAYEQYF. CDR3 DNA sequence: TGTGCCAGCAGCCCTAGGAGTAGCGGGAGGGCCTCAGCCTACGAGCAGTACTTC.

Worth noting for this clone: In the same sample, other DNA sequences code for this CDR3. This chain links TRBV9 with TRBJ2-7; a weak D match, TRBD1 (6 bases). Germline-derived CDR1 and CDR2 are SGDLS and YYNGEE. The CDR3 has 14 residues. The V end lost 0 bases, the J end lost 2 bases, and 9 bases lay between the germline ends. The CDR3 reads CASSVGAGAYEQYF. The CDR3 coding sequence is TGTGCCAGCAGCGTAGGGGCAGGGGCCTACGAGCAGTACTTC.

The chain couples TRBV7-9 to TRBJ2-2; D is perhaps TRBD2 (6 bases). V lost 6 bases and J 1 base, leaving 12 bases between the germline ends. Germline assignment: CDR1 SEHNR and CDR2 FQNEAQ (reference sequence). This CDR3 is 15 amino acids long. CDR3 region: CASREGTENTGELFF. The CDR3 bases are TGTGCCAGCAGGGAGGGGACTGAGAACACCGGGGAGCTGTTTTTT.

The gene calls are TRBV19 and TRBJ1-5, with 10 bases matching TRBD1. The CDR3 runs 18 residues. The germline V gene encodes CDR1 LNHDA and CDR2 SQIVND (reference sequence). J was trimmed by 7 bases and V by 2 bases; bases with no gene match: 14. The CDR3: CASSIPSGGTGVEQPQHF. In nucleotides, the CDR3 is TGTGCCAGTAGTATACCTTCCGGGGGGACAGGGGTTGAACAGCCCCAGCATTTT.

The chain is built from TRBV30 and TRBJ2-7, with D possibly TRBD1 on 7 matching bases. Trimming took off 5 bases at V and 6 bases at J, with 11 bases between the two ends. From germline, CDR1 is GTSNPN and CDR2 SVGIG (reference sequence). This CDR3 spans 11 amino acids. The CDR3 nucleotides read TGTGCCTGGTCAGGGGGAGGCGAGCAGTACTTC. It translates to CAWSGGGEQYF.

This sequence joins TRBV11-2 and TRBJ1-4; the D is unclear. V shed 5 bases and J shed 4 bases, with 14 bases lying between them. The CDR3 runs to 15 residues. CDR1 is SGHAT, CDR2 FQNNGV, per germline. In nucleotides, the CDR3 is TGTGCCAGCAGCCTTAGTCTAGGAGTTAATGAAAAACTGTTTTTT. This codes for CASSLSLGVNEKLFF.

This sequence joins TRBV5-1 and TRBJ2-1; D gene uncertain. Per germline, CDR1 SGHRS and CDR2 YFSETQ. Deletions cut 0 bases from V and 3 bases from J, with 4 bases between. The CDR3 runs 13 residues. The CDR3 nucleotides are TGCGCCAGCAGCTTGGCCAACTACAATGAGCAGTTCTTC. The encoded protein is CASSLANYNEQFF.

The V gene is TRBV14, the J gene TRBJ1-1; D might be TRBD1 (6 bases). The V gene's germline CDR1 is SGHDN and CDR2 FVKESK. The CDR3 contains 15 residues. Trimming stripped 7 bases from V and 1 base from J, with 16 bases between. The chain's CDR3 is CASTQTQGRNTEAFF. CDR3 bases: TGTGCCAGCACCCAGACACAGGGCCGGAACACTGAAGCTTTCTTT. Drawing the rest from reference TRBV14 and TRBJ1-1, the complete variable domain is EAGVTQFPSHSVIEKGQTVTLRCDPISGHDNLYWYRRVMGKEIKFLLHFVKESKQDESGMPNNRFLAERTGGTYSTLKVQPAELEDSGVYFCASTQTQGRNTEAFFGQGTRLTVV.

This chain uses TRBV5-1 with TRBJ2-1; 8 bases line up with TRBD2. In germline, CDR1 is SGHRS, CDR2 YFSETQ. The CDR3 contains 15 residues. V trimming: 4 bases; J trimming: 4 bases; junction bases outside the gene matches: 7. CDR3 region: CASSPGGLEYNEQFF. CDR3 coding DNA: TGCGCCAGCAGCCCGGGGGGACTAGAGTACAATGAGCAGTTCTTC.

The V call is TRBV9, the J call TRBJ1-2; 7 bases map to TRBD1. The CDR3 is 16 amino acids. With 4 bases clipped from V and 6 bases from J, the junction kept 15 bases outside the gene matches. The germline V gene has CDR1 SGDLS and CDR2 YYNGEE. This chain's CDR3 is CASSPLRTGDLDGYTF. CDR3 DNA: TGTGCCAGCAGCCCCTTGAGGACAGGCGACTTAGATGGCTACACCTTC.

This clone was counted ten times or more. Other nucleotide sequences in the sample specify the same CDR3. V and J are TRBV5-1 and TRBJ1-2; D gene unclear. V shed 0 bases and J shed 3 bases, with 9 bases lying between them. Germline assignment: CDR1 SGHRS and CDR2 YFSETQ. CDR3 size: 14 residues. The CDR3 nucleotides read TGCGCCAGCAGCTTGGCCCCGGACTACTATGGCTACACCTTC. This translates into CASSLAPDYYGYTF.

This sequence joins TRBV19 and TRBJ1-6; 8 bases are a match to TRBD1. J was trimmed by 9 bases and V by 5 bases; bases with no gene match: 9. The CDR3 spans 15 residues. The germline V gene has CDR1 LNHDA and CDR2 SQIVND (reference sequence). The DNA of the CDR3 is TGTGCCAGTAGTGAGGACAGGGCGGCTTCTTCACCCCTCCACTTT. Protein product: CASSEDRAASSPLHF.

This chain uses TRBV7-2 with TRBJ1-6; possibly TRBD1 for D (6 bases). The CDR3 contains 16 residues. The V end was cut by 3 bases, the J end by 10 bases, with 19 bases between. Germline CDR1 and CDR2: SGHTA and FQGNSA. CDR3 in amino acids: CASSLRLAGVNSPLHF. CDR3 nucleotides: TGTGCCAGCAGCTTGAGGCTCGCAGGGGTTAACTCACCCCTCCACTTT.

This clone was seen only a few times. The gene calls are TRBV14 and TRBJ1-2; D gene ambiguous. Trimming stripped 0 bases from V and 4 bases from J, with 12 bases between. The CDR3 is 15 residues long. CDR1 and CDR2 from the germline V gene are SGHDN and FVKESK. CDR3 loop: CASSQDRGRGYGYTF. The CDR3 DNA reads TGTGCCAGCAGCCAAGACCGAGGGCGCGGCTATGGCTACACCTTC.

CDR3 bases: TGTGCCAGCAGCCCCAGGGGAAATGAAAAACTGTTTTTT. Protein: CASSPRGNEKLFF. V usage is TRBV7-6 and J usage is TRBJ1-4; tentative D call: TRBD1 (6 bases). Germline V lookup: CDR1 SGHVS, CDR2 FNYEAQ. Between the trimmed V and J ends, which lost 5 bases and 5 bases, there was a span of 9 bases. The length of the CDR3 is 13 residues.

The chain combines TRBV23-1 with TRBJ1-5; D gene unclear. TRBV23-1 is labeled an ORF, and its function is uncertain. There are 13 residues in the CDR3. Trimming removed 9 bases at V and 4 bases at J, with 13 bases between. CDR3 DNA: TGCGCCAGAAAACCGGGAGTTAATCAGCCCCAGCATTTT. Amino acid sequence: CARKPGVNQPQHF.